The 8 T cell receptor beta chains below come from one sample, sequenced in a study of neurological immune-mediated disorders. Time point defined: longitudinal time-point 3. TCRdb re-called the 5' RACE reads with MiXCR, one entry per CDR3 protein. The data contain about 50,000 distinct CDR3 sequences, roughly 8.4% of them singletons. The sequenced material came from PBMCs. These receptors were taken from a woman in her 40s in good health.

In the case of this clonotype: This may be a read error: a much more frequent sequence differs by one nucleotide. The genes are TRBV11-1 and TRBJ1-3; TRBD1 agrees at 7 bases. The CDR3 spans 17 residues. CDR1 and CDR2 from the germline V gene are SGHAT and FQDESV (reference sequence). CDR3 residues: CASSLAGQALGGNTRYF. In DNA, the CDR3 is TGTGCCAGCAGCTTAGCCGGACAGGCCCTGGGGGGAAACACCAGATATTTT.

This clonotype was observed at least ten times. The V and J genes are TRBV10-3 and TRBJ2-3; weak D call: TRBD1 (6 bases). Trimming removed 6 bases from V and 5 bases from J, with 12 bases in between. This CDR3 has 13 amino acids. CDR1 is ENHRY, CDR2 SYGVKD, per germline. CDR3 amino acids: CAISVQGQDTQYF. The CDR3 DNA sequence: TGTGCCATCAGCGTACAGGGTCAAGATACGCAGTATTTT.

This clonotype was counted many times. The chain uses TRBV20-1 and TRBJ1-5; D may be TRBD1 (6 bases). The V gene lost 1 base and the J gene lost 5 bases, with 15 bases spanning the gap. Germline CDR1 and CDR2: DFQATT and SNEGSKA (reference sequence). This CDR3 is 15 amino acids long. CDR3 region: CSARAREGEYQPQHF. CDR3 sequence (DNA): TGCAGTGCTAGAGCCAGAGAGGGGGAGTATCAGCCCCAGCATTTT.

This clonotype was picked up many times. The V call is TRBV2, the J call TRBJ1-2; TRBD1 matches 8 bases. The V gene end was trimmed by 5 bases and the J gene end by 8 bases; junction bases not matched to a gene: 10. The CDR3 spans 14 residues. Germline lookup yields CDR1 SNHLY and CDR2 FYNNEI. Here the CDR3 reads CASSPWQGASGYTF. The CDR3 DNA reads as TGTGCCAGCAGTCCCTGGCAGGGGGCAAGCGGCTACACCTTC.

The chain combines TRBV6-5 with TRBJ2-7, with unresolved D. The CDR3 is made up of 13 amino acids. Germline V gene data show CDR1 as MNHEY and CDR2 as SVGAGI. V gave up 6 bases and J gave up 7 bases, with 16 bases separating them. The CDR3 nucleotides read TGTGCCAGCAGCCTCTTCCTTGGACCAGAGCAGTACTTC. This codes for CASSLFLGPEQYF.

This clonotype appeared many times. CDR3 residues: CATSDPGLAGTYEQYF. The CDR3 nucleotides read TGTGCCACCAGTGATCCGGGACTAGCGGGAACCTACGAGCAGTACTTC. V usage is TRBV24-1 and J usage is TRBJ2-7, with TRBD2 identical over 13 bases. J gave up 2 bases and V 3 bases, and 3 bases lay outside the gene matches. CDR3 length: 16 amino acids. CDR1 is KGHDR and CDR2 is SFDVKD in the germline V gene.

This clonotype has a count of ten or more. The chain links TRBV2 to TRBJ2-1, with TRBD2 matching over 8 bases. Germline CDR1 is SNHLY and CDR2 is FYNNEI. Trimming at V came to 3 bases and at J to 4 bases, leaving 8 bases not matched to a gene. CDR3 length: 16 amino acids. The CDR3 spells CASSEGAGGTYNEQFF. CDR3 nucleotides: TGTGCCAGCAGTGAGGGGGCGGGGGGCACGTACAATGAGCAGTTCTTC.

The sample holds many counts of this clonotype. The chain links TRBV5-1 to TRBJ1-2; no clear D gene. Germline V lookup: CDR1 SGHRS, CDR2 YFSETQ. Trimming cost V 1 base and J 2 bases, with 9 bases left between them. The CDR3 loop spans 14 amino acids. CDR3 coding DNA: TGCGCCAGCAGCTTGCCCGACGGGAACTATGGCTACACCTTC. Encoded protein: CASSLPDGNYGYTF.